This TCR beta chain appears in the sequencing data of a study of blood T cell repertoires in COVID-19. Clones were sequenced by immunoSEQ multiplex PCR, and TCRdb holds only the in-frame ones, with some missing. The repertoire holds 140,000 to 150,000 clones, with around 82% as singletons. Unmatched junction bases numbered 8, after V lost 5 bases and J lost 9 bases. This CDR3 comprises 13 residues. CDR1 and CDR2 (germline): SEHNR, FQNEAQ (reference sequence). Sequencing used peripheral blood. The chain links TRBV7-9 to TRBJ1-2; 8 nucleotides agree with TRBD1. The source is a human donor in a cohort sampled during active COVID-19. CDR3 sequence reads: CASSVSGTGSYTF. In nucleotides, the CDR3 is TGTGCCAGCAGCGTCTCCGGGACAGGCAGCTACACCTTC.